This T cell receptor (beta chain) derives from a study of OX40 agonist ivuxolimab in advanced cancers. Study findings and constraints: At 0.1 to 3.0 mg/kg and by week 6, clonal expansion occurred in CD4+ and CD8+ blood T cells.

The protocol was immunoSEQ multiplex PCR, while the TCRdb copy is restricted to in-frame clones and leaves out a portion. This table holds under 50,000 clones, 75% to 90% found once. CDR3 length equals 15 residues. After removal of 1 base from V and 7 bases from J, the junction contained 6 bases not matched to a gene. Germline V gene sequence: CDR1 LNHDA, CDR2 SQIVND (reference sequence). This clone was seen only once. Its antigen is as yet unknown. The V call is TRBV19, the J call TRBJ1-5; 8 bases fit TRBD1. The receptor's source is an adult with an advanced solid tumor such as melanoma, head and neck, liver or kidney cancer. The starting material was CD4+ or CD8+ T cells sorted from blood, obtained in a trial of the OX40 agonist ivuxolimab. The CDR3 loop is CASSIGGQGGQPQHF. CDR3 bases: TGTGCCAGTAGTATAGGTGGACAGGGCGGGCAGCCCCAGCATTTT.